This passage covers 11 T cell receptor beta chains from one sample sequenced in a study of T cells in Graves' hyperthyroidism and ophthalmopathy. From RNA transcripts, TCR beta CDR3 regions were amplified. The HTBI primer set was used in a first-round RT-PCR of the TCR CDR3. MiXCR was run by TCRdb on the multiplex PCR reads, yielding one entry per CDR3 protein. The data contain hundreds of thousands of distinct CDR3 sequences, roughly 14% of them singletons. Material: blood. The receptors were sampled from a woman aged 25-40 years with Graves' hyperthyroidism that later progressed to Graves' ophthalmopathy.

This clonotype appeared many times. The V gene is TRBV20-1, the J gene TRBJ1-6; 7 bases are a match to TRBD1. CDR1 is DFQATT and CDR2 is SNEGSKA in the germline V gene (reference sequence). The ends lost 6 bases at V and 4 bases at J; junction bases unmatched: 9. The CDR3 consists of 15 residues. In nucleotides, the CDR3 is TGCAGTGCCATTGGGACAGCTAAATATAATTCACCCCTCCACTTT. Translating gives CSAIGTAKYNSPLHF.

There are a few counts of this clonotype. This clone may be a read error of a much larger clone one base away. The chain carries TRBV3-1 and TRBJ1-3, with a possible D match to TRBD1 (6 bases). The V gene's germline CDR1 is LGHDT and CDR2 YNNKEL (reference sequence). With 4 bases removed from V and 2 bases from J, the gap between germline ends came to 9 bases. The CDR3 sequence is 14 residues long. This chain's CDR3 is CASSLRQAGNTIYF. The CDR3 DNA follows: TGTGCCAGCAGCCTCCGACAGGCTGGAAACACCATATATTTT.

This clonotype was seen ten or more times. The chain couples TRBV6-5 to TRBJ1-1; D remains unclear. Germline CDR1 and CDR2: MNHEY and SVGAGI. V was cut by 0 bases and J by 4 bases, with 12 bases left in between. There are 15 residues in the CDR3. The CDR3 DNA reads TGTGCCAGCAGTTACTCTGACACCTTTCCCACTGAAGCTTTCTTT. It specifies CASSYSDTFPTEAFF.

The rearrangement uses TRBV9 and TRBJ2-7; TRBD2 matches at 12 bases. The germline V gene encodes CDR1 SGDLS and CDR2 YYNGEE. The CDR3 has 14 amino acids. The junction had 4 bases not matched to a gene; V was cut back by 3 bases and J by 6 bases. The CDR3: CASSASGRDREQYF. The CDR3 region has the DNA TGTGCCAGCAGCGCTAGCGGGAGGGATCGCGAGCAGTACTTC.

At least ten counts were recorded for this clonotype. V gene TRBV28 combines with J gene TRBJ2-5, with D unresolved. Germline V gene data show CDR1 as MDHEN and CDR2 as SYDVKM. Trimming took 6 bases from V and 1 from J, leaving 12 bases between them. The CDR3 totals 14 residues. In DNA form, the CDR3 reads TGTGCCAGCAGCGGCCTCGACACCCAAGAGACCCAGTACTTC. This sequence encodes CASSGLDTQETQYF.

This clonotype has at least ten counts. V usage is TRBV6-1 and J usage is TRBJ1-1; the D is unclear. The V and J ends lost 7 bases and 0 bases respectively, with 12 bases between them. Per germline, CDR1 MNHNS and CDR2 SASEGT. The CDR3 sequence is 14 residues long. For the CDR3, the DNA is TGTGCCAGCATTCAATTATTACTGAACACTGAAGCTTTCTTT. Its protein product is CASIQLLLNTEAFF.

Many counts were recorded for this clonotype. V and J are TRBV7-9 and TRBJ1-5, with 7 bases aligning to TRBD1. Looked up from germline, CDR1 is SEHNR and CDR2 is FQNEAQ (reference sequence). V shed 5 bases, J shed 6 bases, and the junction held 4 bases outside the gene matches. The CDR3 is 13 residues long. The CDR3 is CASSPTGFQPQHF. As DNA, the CDR3 is TGTGCCAGCAGCCCGACAGGGTTTCAGCCCCAGCATTTT.

The chain joins TRBV7-9 to TRBJ1-5; 7 bases are a match to TRBD1. The CDR3 spans 15 residues. The trim removed 4 bases at V and 5 bases at J, leaving 8 bases unmatched. Germline V gene sequence: CDR1 SEHNR, CDR2 FQNEAQ (reference sequence). The CDR3 loop is CASSSDREPDQPQHF. CDR3 bases: TGTGCCAGCAGCTCCGACAGGGAGCCGGATCAGCCCCAGCATTTT.

This chain connects TRBV12-5 to TRBJ2-5; 9 bases fit TRBD2. CDR1 LGHNT and CDR2 FRNRAP come from the germline V gene. V lost 5 bases and J lost 4; bases outside the gene matches: 5. This CDR3 spans 14 amino acids. The CDR3 nucleotides are TGTGCTAGTGGTCTCGGGACTAGCACAGAGACCCAGTACTTC. Protein: CASGLGTSTETQYF.

The chain employs TRBV3-1 and TRBJ2-1, with D perhaps matching TRBD1 (7 bases). The CDR3 consists of 18 residues. The ends were cut back, 4 bases at V and 6 bases at J, with 25 bases in the middle. Germline CDR1 LGHDT, CDR2 YNNKEL (reference sequence). CDR3 sequence reads: CASSRKPGGQGGGNEQFF. The CDR3 DNA is TGTGCCAGCAGCCGGAAACCCGGAGGGCAGGGGGGTGGCAATGAGCAGTTCTTC.

The chain couples TRBV11-3 to TRBJ2-1; D is perhaps TRBD2 (5 bases). The CDR3 runs to 15 residues. V shed 3 bases and J shed 3 bases, with 12 bases lying between them. Germline V CDR1 and CDR2: SGHNT, YENEEA. The CDR3, as DNA: TGTGCCAGCAGCTTTTCCGGGATCTTCTACAATGAGCAGTTCTTC. Translated: CASSFSGIFYNEQFF.